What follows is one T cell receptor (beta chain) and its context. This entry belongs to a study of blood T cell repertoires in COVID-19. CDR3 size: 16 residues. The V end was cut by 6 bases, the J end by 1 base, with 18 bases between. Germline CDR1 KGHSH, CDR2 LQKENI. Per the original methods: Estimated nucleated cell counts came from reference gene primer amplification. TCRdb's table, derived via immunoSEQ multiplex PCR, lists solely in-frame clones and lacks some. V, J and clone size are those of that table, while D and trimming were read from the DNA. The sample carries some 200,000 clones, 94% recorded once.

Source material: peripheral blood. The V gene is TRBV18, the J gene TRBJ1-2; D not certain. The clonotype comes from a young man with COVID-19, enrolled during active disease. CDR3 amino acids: CASSPEGQLYNYGYTF. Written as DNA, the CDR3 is TGTGCCAGCTCCCCGGAGGGCCAATTATATAACTATGGCTACACCTTC.